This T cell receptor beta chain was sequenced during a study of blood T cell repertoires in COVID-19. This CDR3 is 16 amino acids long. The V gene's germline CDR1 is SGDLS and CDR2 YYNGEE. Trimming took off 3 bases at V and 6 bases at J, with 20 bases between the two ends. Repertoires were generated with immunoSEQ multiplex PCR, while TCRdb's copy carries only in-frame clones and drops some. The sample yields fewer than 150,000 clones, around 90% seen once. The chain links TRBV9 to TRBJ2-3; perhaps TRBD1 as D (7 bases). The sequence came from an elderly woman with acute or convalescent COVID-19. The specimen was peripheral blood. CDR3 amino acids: CASSERTGEEWDTQYF. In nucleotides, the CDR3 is TGTGCCAGCAGCGAGAGAACAGGGGAGGAGTGGGATACGCAGTATTTT.